A single sample gave rise to the 24 T cell receptor beta chains below, sequenced in a study of cytomegalovirus exposure and HLA in healthy donors. 13 Jbeta primers and 60 Vbeta primers were used for the PCR. Profiled with immunoSEQ multiplex PCR; TCRdb holds only in-frame clones, not every one. The profile covers approximately 97,000 clones, with 73% appearing a single time and roughly 3.5% taken by the ten largest. Material: PBMCs. These receptors originate from a man aged 35 to 55 in good health and CMV-seronegative.

V usage is TRBV5-4 and J usage is TRBJ2-5; 11 bases line up with TRBD1. Trimming took 4 bases from V and 4 from J; bases not matched to a gene: 9. The CDR3 sequence is 16 residues long. The germline V gene encodes CDR1 SGHNT and CDR2 YYREEE (reference sequence). CDR3 sequence: CASSNRDRGVPETQYF. The CDR3 DNA follows: TGTGCCAGCAGCAACCGGGACAGGGGGGTCCCAGAGACCCAGTACTTC.

CDR3 DNA sequence: TGTGCCAGCAGCTTTCGACTAGCGGGCTCCGTAGGGCAGTACTTC. Protein product: CASSFRLAGSVGQYF. The gene calls are TRBV11-1 and TRBJ2-7; TRBD2 matches 10 bases. Per the germline V gene, CDR1 is SGHAT and CDR2 is FQDESV (reference sequence). This CDR3 is 15 amino acids long. Germline trimming cut 3 bases from V and 9 bases from J; bases unmatched to any gene: 11.

This clone occurred once. The rearrangement links TRBV19 to TRBJ1-1; D is ambiguous. The CDR3 runs to 17 residues. V dropped 1 base and J dropped 0 bases, with 15 bases sitting between them. Germline V lookup: CDR1 LNHDA, CDR2 SQIVND (reference sequence). CDR3 amino acids: CASSIGPERGMNTEAFF. The CDR3 DNA sequence: TGTGCCAGTAGTATAGGACCCGAAAGAGGGATGAACACTGAAGCTTTCTTT.

Concerning this clone: The sample contains more than one DNA sequence encoding this CDR3. The chain combines TRBV5-1 with TRBJ1-1; 10 nucleotides match TRBD1. J was trimmed by 5 bases and V by 3 bases; bases with no gene match: 1. The germline gives CDR1 SGHRS, CDR2 YFSETQ. The CDR3 loop spans 13 amino acids. CDR3 region: CASSWTGGTEAFF. The CDR3 region has the DNA TGCGCCAGCAGCTGGACAGGGGGGACTGAAGCTTTCTTT. The full variable domain, in which reference TRBV5-1 and TRBJ1-1 provide the parts outside the CDR3, is KAGVTQTPRYLIKTRGQQVTLSCSPISGHRSVSWYQQTPGQGLQFLFEYFSETQRNKGNFPGRFSGRQFSNSRSEMNVSTLELGDSALYLCASSWTGGTEAFFGQGTRLTVV.

V usage is TRBV25-1 and J usage is TRBJ1-3; 7 nucleotides line up with TRBD1. Germline lookup yields CDR1 MGHDK and CDR2 SYGVNS. V was clipped by 1 base and J by 0 bases; unmatched bases: 3. CDR3 length: 16 amino acids. The CDR3 protein is CASSEFRTGSGNTIYF. Here the CDR3 DNA reads TGTGCCAGCAGTGAATTTAGGACAGGCTCTGGAAACACCATATATTTT. Combining the CDR3 with reference TRBV25-1 and TRBJ1-3 gives the whole variable domain EADIYQTPRYLVIGTGKKITLECSQTMGHDKMYWYQQDPGMELHLIHYSYGVNSTEKGDLSSESTVSRIRTEHFPLTLESARPSHTSQYLCASSEFRTGSGNTIYFGEGSWLTVV.

The chain carries TRBV6-6 and TRBJ1-1, with D uncertain. Germline V gene sequence: CDR1 MNHNY, CDR2 SVGAGI (reference sequence). V was shortened by 5 bases and J by 4 bases, with 14 bases between the two germline ends. CDR3 size: 14 residues. This CDR3 is CASSTIHLGTEAFF. CDR3 sequence (DNA): TGTGCCAGCAGTACCATTCACCTCGGCACTGAAGCTTTCTTT.

V usage is TRBV5-4 and J usage is TRBJ2-5; D gene uncertain. The V gene's germline CDR1 is SGHNT and CDR2 YYREEE (reference sequence). The CDR3 length is 14 residues. Between the trimmed V and J ends, which lost 6 bases and 7 bases, there was a span of 19 bases. CDR3 residues: CASTAWVGSGTQYF. The CDR3 DNA sequence: TGTGCCAGCACAGCTTGGGTGGGCTCCGGGACCCAGTACTTC.

The chain joins TRBV5-1 to TRBJ2-6; D ambiguous. The V end was cut by 8 bases, the J end by 0 bases, with 6 bases between. CDR1 is SGHRS and CDR2 is YFSETQ in the germline V gene. CDR3 size: 13 residues. CDR3 region: CASQASGANVLTF. DNA of the CDR3: TGCGCCAGTCAGGCCTCTGGGGCCAACGTCCTGACTTTC.

The chain combines TRBV6-6 with TRBJ2-5; tentatively, D is TRBD2 (5 bases). The germline V gene has CDR1 MNHNY and CDR2 SVGAGI (reference sequence). The CDR3 has 13 amino acids. V was clipped by 6 bases and J by 5 bases, with 13 bases between them. The CDR3 DNA is TGTGCCAGCAGCCGACGGGATAGGGAGACCCAGTACTTC. Translated: CASSRRDRETQYF.

This clone appeared once. This chain uses TRBV27 with TRBJ2-5, with D perhaps matching TRBD1 (5 bases). Trimming removed 3 bases from V and 7 bases from J, with 9 bases in between. Germline V CDR1 and CDR2: MNHEY, SMNVEV (reference sequence). CDR3 size: 12 residues. The CDR3: CASSLSQGTQYF. As DNA, the CDR3 is TGTGCCAGCAGTTTGTCTCAGGGGACCCAGTACTTC.

The CDR3 DNA is TGTGCCAGCTCCCCGTCCGGGGAGACCCAGTACTTC. Protein product: CASSPSGETQYF. V gene TRBV18 combines with J gene TRBJ2-5; D unclear. Germline V gives CDR1 KGHSH, CDR2 LQKENI. The V end was cut by 6 bases, the J end by 5 bases, with 10 bases between. CDR3 length: 12 amino acids.

The V and J genes are TRBV5-6 and TRBJ1-2; 10 positions match TRBD1. The germline V gene encodes CDR1 SGHDT and CDR2 YYEEEE. The CDR3 consists of 14 residues. The J segment lost 7 bases and the V segment lost 4 bases, leaving 7 bases of the junction unmatched. The CDR3 is CASSMTGGLGGYTF. The CDR3 coding sequence is TGTGCCAGCAGCATGACAGGGGGCCTAGGTGGCTACACCTTC.

The chain couples TRBV5-1 to TRBJ1-2; TRBD1 matches 11 bases. Germline CDR1 and CDR2: SGHRS and YFSETQ. V lost 3 bases to trimming and J lost 4 bases; unmatched junction nucleotides: 2. The CDR3 covers 14 residues. CDR3 sequence reads: CASSSGTGGYGYTF. In DNA form, the CDR3 reads TGCGCCAGCAGCTCGGGGACAGGGGGCTATGGCTACACCTTC. Together with reference TRBV5-1 and TRBJ1-2, the CDR3 gives the full variable domain: KAGVTQTPRYLIKTRGQQVTLSCSPISGHRSVSWYQQTPGQGLQFLFEYFSETQRNKGNFPGRFSGRQFSNSRSEMNVSTLELGDSALYLCASSSGTGGYGYTFGSGTRLTVV.

This clone was recorded a few times. The chain combines TRBV14 with TRBJ1-6; 9 bases are shared with TRBD1. The CDR3 length is 15 residues. Germline lookup yields CDR1 SGHDN and CDR2 FVKESK. V shed 4 bases and J 9 bases; nucleotides not matched to a gene: 7. The CDR3, as DNA: TGTGCCAGCAGCCGCTCCGGGACAGGGTTTTCACCCCTCCACTTT. As protein: CASSRSGTGFSPLHF.

The J gene is TRBJ2-1, the V gene TRBV4-3, with 15 bases fitting TRBD2. Germline V gene lookup returns CDR1 LGHNA and CDR2 YSLEER. The CDR3 runs 20 residues. The junction had 8 bases not matched to a gene; V was cut back by 0 bases and J by 2 bases. The CDR3 protein is CASSQDLRRTSGGAYNEQFF. The CDR3 DNA is TGCGCCAGCAGCCAAGATCTAAGAAGGACTAGCGGGGGGGCCTACAATGAGCAGTTCTTC.

This chain connects TRBV25-1 to TRBJ2-3, with a weak D call TRBD2 (6 bases). The V gene's germline CDR1 is MGHDK and CDR2 SYGVNS. V lost 2 bases and J 6 bases, leaving 9 bases between the germline ends. This CDR3 comprises 13 residues. In DNA, the CDR3 is TGTGCCAGCAGTGAAACTGGGGGGGATACGCAGTATTTT. Residues: CASSETGGDTQYF. Supplemented by reference TRBV25-1 and TRBJ2-3, the full variable domain reads EADIYQTPRYLVIGTGKKITLECSQTMGHDKMYWYQQDPGMELHLIHYSYGVNSTEKGDLSSESTVSRIRTEHFPLTLESARPSHTSQYLCASSETGGDTQYFGPGTRLTVL.

This rearrangement joins TRBV6-1 to TRBJ2-2; possible D gene TRBD2, 6 bases. Deletions cut 7 bases from V and 2 bases from J, with 8 bases between. This CDR3 has 13 amino acids. Per germline, CDR1 MNHNS and CDR2 SASEGT. CDR3 residues: CASKEGNTGELFF. The DNA of the CDR3 is TGTGCCAGCAAGGAGGGAAACACCGGGGAGCTGTTTTTT.

This chain connects TRBV10-3 to TRBJ2-1, with D perhaps TRBD1 (6 bases). V was pared by 2 bases and J by 3 bases, with 8 bases between. Looked up from germline, CDR1 is ENHRY and CDR2 is SYGVKD. The CDR3 totals 14 residues. CDR3 protein: CAISEGQFYNEQFF. The CDR3 nucleotides are TGTGCCATCAGTGAGGGACAGTTCTACAATGAGCAGTTCTTC.

The chain employs TRBV7-7 and TRBJ2-7, with TRBD2 identical over 13 bases. Germline CDR1 is SSHAT and CDR2 is FNYEAQ (reference sequence). The CDR3 runs to 16 residues. Trimming took 4 bases from V and 5 from J; bases not matched to a gene: 8. CDR3 amino acids: CASSSLTSGGMNEQYF. Here the CDR3 DNA reads TGTGCCAGCAGCTCACTGACTAGCGGGGGGATGAACGAGCAGTACTTC.

The chain links TRBV30 to TRBJ1-3; TRBD1 matches at 8 bases. After removal of 7 bases from V and 1 base from J, the junction contained 3 bases not matched to a gene. The CDR3 runs to 13 residues. Germline CDR1 is GTSNPN and CDR2 is SVGIG (reference sequence). Here the CDR3 reads CASQGASGNTIYF. CDR3 coding DNA: TGTGCCTCCCAGGGGGCATCTGGAAACACCATATATTTT.

The CDR3 DNA is TGTGCCAGCAGCTTAATGGGGGGCACTGAAGCTTTCTTT. This encodes CASSLMGGTEAFF. The chain is built from TRBV7-9 and TRBJ1-1; D possibly corresponds to TRBD1 (5 bases). V lost 2 bases to trimming and J lost 4 bases, with 8 bases between them. Germline lookup yields CDR1 SEHNR and CDR2 FQNEAQ (reference sequence). This CDR3 is 13 amino acids long.

The rearrangement uses TRBV7-8 and TRBJ1-1; 7 bases align to TRBD1. CDR1 is SGHVS and CDR2 is FQNEAQ in the germline V gene. The CDR3 is 15 residues long. V trimming: 4 bases; J trimming: 3 bases; junction bases outside the gene matches: 8. This CDR3 reads CASSSGGRWDTEAFF. CDR3 DNA sequence: TGTGCCAGCAGCTCAGGGGGGAGGTGGGACACTGAAGCTTTCTTT.

The V and J genes are TRBV27 and TRBJ2-7; 9 bases are a match to TRBD1. The CDR3 has 15 amino acids. Germline trimming cut 5 bases from V and 3 bases from J; bases unmatched to any gene: 8. Germline V gene data show CDR1 as MNHEY and CDR2 as SMNVEV (reference sequence). The CDR3, as DNA: TGTGCCAGCAGTATACTACCGGGACAGGGCTACGAGCAGTACTTC. Translating it yields CASSILPGQGYEQYF.

The rearrangement links TRBV7-2 to TRBJ2-4; a possible D gene is TRBD1 (6 bases). Trimming shortened V by 3 bases and J by 5 bases, and 11 bases separated the two germline ends. From germline, CDR1 is SGHTA and CDR2 FQGNSA. CDR3 size: 14 residues. Here the CDR3 reads CASSFRDRQNIQYF. In DNA form, the CDR3 reads TGTGCCAGCAGCTTCCGAGACAGGCAAAACATTCAGTACTTC.